A single sample is the source of the 2 T cell receptor beta chains below, sequenced in a study of T cells in Graves' hyperthyroidism and ophthalmopathy. Amplified regions were TCR beta CDR3 sequences from RNA transcripts. The HTBI primer set was used in a first-round RT-PCR of the TCR CDR3. TCRdb called the multiplex PCR reads again in MiXCR, with one record for every CDR3 protein. The table includes approximately 210,000 distinct CDR3 sequences, 17% detected once. Input material: blood. The receptors were gathered from a man aged 45-65 years with Graves' hyperthyroidism.

This clonotype appeared many times. V is TRBV30 and J is TRBJ2-1; D unclear. V lost 1 base and J 7 bases, leaving 11 bases between the germline ends. CDR3 size: 13 residues. Germline V CDR1 and CDR2: GTSNPN, SVGIG (reference sequence). CDR3 residues: CAWSAFAANEQFF. CDR3 DNA sequence: TGTGCCTGGAGTGCTTTCGCGGCTAATGAGCAGTTCTTC.

This clonotype was counted ten times or more. The rearrangement uses TRBV7-8 and TRBJ1-5; D is perhaps TRBD1 (5 bases). CDR1 is SGHVS and CDR2 is FQNEAQ in the germline V gene. The V gene lost 5 bases and the J gene lost 3 bases, with 17 bases spanning the gap. There are 16 residues in the CDR3. As DNA, the CDR3 is TGTGCCAGCAGCCCCCGCCGGGGGGGTTCCAATCAGCCCCAGCATTTT. It specifies CASSPRRGGSNQPQHF.